This T cell receptor beta chain was obtained from a study of CD8 T cells in ankylosing spondylitis (dated by TCRdb to 2016 to 2017). Broadly, across the study: The study profiled T cell receptor beta repertoires in healthy donors and ankylosing spondylitis patients to find disease-linked TCR variants. Peripheral blood was sampled, and synovial fluid was additionally collected from ankylosing spondylitis patients. The whole study cohort included roughly 110 healthy donors and some 27 ankylosing spondylitis patients. Overall study outcomes, separate from this receptor: A TCR beta motif of several highly homologous amino acid variants appeared characteristic of blood from ankylosing spondylitis patients. The disease-linked clones were reported as significantly enriched in matched synovial fluid samples from ankylosing spondylitis patients. The disease-linked clones showed a CD8+ phenotype and occurred at relatively low frequencies in peripheral blood. Some motif variants were previously reported in synovial fluid and blood of reactive arthritis patients, suggesting common disease-initiation mechanisms.

Synovial fluid samples were matched to blood samples from the same ankylosing spondylitis patients. Sequenced on an Illumina HiSeq 2500. Quantitative 5'-RACE with molecular barcodes was the method used to prepare the TCR beta libraries. The source study handled its data this way. Disease-linked TCR variants were identified with a new computational method built on a probabilistic model of VDJ rearrangement. TCRdb cleaned the public reads at Q25 with fastp, built clones with MiXCR and kept in-frame beta chains. CDR3 protein sequences are deduplicated, and each keeps its most common genes and DNA. These V and J calls rely on TCRdb rather than the paper's analysis. Within this sample are approximately 39,000 distinct CDR3 sequences, with approximately 10% of them counted one time only. Around 20% of the sample lies in the top ten. With respect to this clonotype: No cognate antigen has been identified for it. No base quality values were provided; no much bigger clone lies one nucleotide off.

Trimming takes 8 bases off V and 4 bases off J; junction bases not matched to a gene: 5. The CDR3, cysteine through phenylalanine, is 14 amino acids long. Only CDR3 DNA remains: 42 bases, in frame from the first base. According to the germline V gene (reference sequence), CDR1 reads SEHNR and CDR2 reads FQNEAQ. The source of this sequence is a male donor with ankylosing spondylitis. The chain is encoded by TRBV7-9 joined to TRBJ1-5, and 10 junctional nucleotides match TRBD1. The sequenced material came from synovial fluid, either unsorted or a sorted T cell fraction (not recorded which). The CDR3 corresponds to CASSGTGVNQPQHF. The sequence in DNA is TGTGCCAGCTCCGGGACAGGGGTAAATCAGCCCCAGCATTTT.